These T cell receptor beta chains were read from a single sample in a study of OX40 agonist ivuxolimab in advanced cancers. Assay: immunoSEQ multiplex PCR; the TCRdb copy retains only in-frame clones and omits some. The sample has approximately 81,000 clones; over 70% are singletons. The sample in question was CD4+ or CD8+ T cells sorted from blood, obtained in a trial of the OX40 agonist ivuxolimab. These TCRs come from an adult with an advanced solid tumor such as melanoma, head and neck, liver or kidney cancer. The CDR3 runs from the conserved cysteine through the conserved F or W. A D gene is named only where the DNA matches it firmly. Rows give clone size only sometimes, using once, few, many, or a class for an expanded clone.

J gene	V gene	clone size	D gene	CDR3 protein	CDR3 DNA
TRBJ2-2	TRBV29-1	.	.	CSVGRILTGELFF	TGCAGCGTCGGACGGATTCTCACCGGGGAGCTGTTTTTT
TRBJ2-1	TRBV10-3	.	.	CAISDPGISGNEQFF	TGTGCCATCAGTGACCCGGGTATATCGGGCAATGAGCAGTTCTTC
TRBJ2-6	TRBV7-2	.	.	CASSLGLSGANVLTF	TGTGCCAGCAGCTTAGGCCTCTCTGGGGCCAACGTCCTGACTTTC
TRBJ2-7	TRBV19	.	TRBD1	CATHDRGPHEQYF	TGTGCCACCCACGACAGGGGTCCCCACGAGCAGTACTTC
TRBJ2-3	TRBV5-1	.	.	CASSFAGSLTDTQYF	TGCGCCAGCAGCTTTGCAGGTTCTCTCACAGATACGCAGTATTTT
TRBJ1-2	TRBV9	.	TRBD1	CASSVSPGTGDGYTF	TGTGCCAGCAGCGTGTCCCCCGGGACAGGGGATGGCTACACCTTC
TRBJ1-2	TRBV13	few	.	CASSLRGTYGYTF	TGTGCCAGCAGCCTCAGGGGAACCTATGGCTACACCTTC
TRBJ1-2	TRBV28	.	.	CASSLAQGGYTF	TGTGCCAGCAGCCTAGCACAGGGAGGCTACACCTTC
TRBJ2-1	TRBV9	.	TRBD2	CASSVWVSGGSNEQFF	TGTGCCAGCAGCGTATGGGTTAGCGGGGGATCTAATGAGCAGTTCTTC
TRBJ2-7	TRBV2	.	.	CASKFLDSETYEQYF	TGTGCCAGCAAGTTCCTTGACTCGGAAACCTACGAGCAGTACTTC
TRBJ2-7	TRBV29-1	.	.	CSVGGAGSYEQYF	TGCAGCGTTGGGGGAGCGGGTTCCTACGAGCAGTACTTC
TRBJ1-4	TRBV6-5	.	.	CASSPGSADEKLFF	TGTGCCAGCAGTCCCGGGTCGGCAGATGAAAAACTGTTTTTT
TRBJ2-3	TRBV23-1	.	.	CASRPNRVYTDTQYF	TGCGCCAGCAGACCCAACAGGGTTTACACAGATACGCAGTATTTT
TRBJ2-5	TRBV7-2	once	TRBD2	CASSRVAGGKETQYF	TGTGCCAGCAGCCGGGTAGCGGGAGGGAAAGAGACCCAGTACTTC
TRBJ2-1	TRBV7-3	.	.	CASSLMGGEQFF	TGTGCCAGCAGCTTAATGGGGGGTGAGCAGTTCTTC
TRBJ2-5	TRBV7-8	.	TRBD2	CASSFSGGPQETQYF	TGTGCCAGCAGCTTTTCGGGGGGACCTCAAGAGACCCAGTACTTC
TRBJ1-1	TRBV27	.	.	CASSPSPRPVAEAFF	TGTGCCAGCAGTCCCTCCCCCAGACCGGTGGCTGAAGCTTTCTTT
TRBJ2-7	TRBV6-5	.	.	CASSYTRQPNSYEQYF	TGTGCCAGCAGTTATACAAGGCAGCCAAACTCCTACGAGCAGTACTTC
TRBJ1-2	TRBV30	.	.	CAWTLPGTGGYTF	TGTGCCTGGACACTTCCCGGGACTGGTGGCTACACCTTC
TRBJ2-1	TRBV7-2	.	TRBD1	CASSLWGTDYNEQFF	TGTGCCAGCAGCTTATGGGGGACAGACTACAATGAGCAGTTCTTC
TRBJ2-7	TRBV30	.	.	CAWSSDSYEQYF	TGTGCCTGGAGTTCCGACAGTTACGAGCAGTACTTC
TRBJ1-4	TRBV30	few	.	CAWSPPGTDNEKLFF	TGTGCCTGGAGTCCGCCCGGGACGGACAATGAAAAACTGTTTTTT
TRBJ1-1	TRBV6-5	.	.	CASSQPGGTEAFF	TGTGCCAGCAGTCAGCCGGGGGGCACTGAAGCTTTCTTT
TRBJ1-1	TRBV19	.	TRBD1	CASSPGQGQAEAFF	TGTGCCAGTAGTCCGGGACAGGGCCAAGCTGAAGCTTTCTTT
TRBJ2-1	TRBV6-1	once	.	CASSEAGGGSNEQFF	TGTGCCAGCAGTGAAGCTGGCGGAGGAAGCAATGAGCAGTTCTTC
TRBJ2-3	TRBV30	.	.	CAWSVPSTDTQYF	TGTGCCTGGAGTGTCCCTAGCACAGATACGCAGTATTTT
TRBJ2-7	TRBV4-3	.	.	CASSQGAGTTSREQYF	TGCGCCAGCAGCCAAGGCGCCGGGACCACGAGCCGCGAGCAGTACTTC
TRBJ2-1	TRBV5-4	.	.	CASSLQMRQDNEQFF	TGTGCCAGCAGCCTCCAAATGAGGCAGGACAATGAGCAGTTCTTC
TRBJ2-3	TRBV10-1	.	.	CASSESPSADTQYF	TGCGCCAGCAGTGAGTCTCCTAGCGCAGATACGCAGTATTTT
TRBJ2-2	TRBV19	.	.	CASSIPGAGTGELFF	TGTGCCAGTAGTATCCCAGGAGCCGGCACCGGGGAGCTGTTTTTT
TRBJ1-2	TRBV12-5	.	.	CASVGITQGGYTF	TGTGCTAGTGTGGGCATAACCCAGGGGGGCTACACCTTC
TRBJ2-3	TRBV2	.	.	CASTDEFQSTDTQYF	TGTGCCAGCACCGATGAGTTCCAGTCCACAGATACGCAGTATTTT
TRBJ2-7	TRBV2	once	.	CASSDIGTLSYEQYF	TGTGCCAGCAGTGATATTGGGACACTTTCCTACGAGCAGTACTTC
TRBJ2-7	TRBV9	many	TRBD2	CASSVASGLTYEQYF	TGTGCCAGCAGCGTAGCTAGCGGTCTAACCTACGAGCAGTACTTC
TRBJ2-1	TRBV6-5	.	.	CASSRGRKNEQFF	TGTGCCAGCAGCCGAGGACGGAAAAATGAGCAGTTCTTC
TRBJ2-5	TRBV7-9	.	TRBD1	CASSPGQQETQYF	TGTGCCAGCAGCCCGGGACAGCAAGAGACCCAGTACTTC
TRBJ1-3	TRBV7-8	.	.	CASMPRIGTSSGNTIYF	TGTGCCAGCATGCCAAGAATCGGGACATCTTCTGGAAACACCATATATTTT
TRBJ1-2	TRBV6-4	few	.	CASSDSRVHGYTF	TGTGCCAGCAGTGACTCGAGGGTCCATGGCTACACCTTC
TRBJ2-7	TRBV12-1	.	.	CASSFSGGPSYEQYF	TGTGCCAGCAGCTTTTCGGGGGGGCCCTCCTACGAGCAGTACTTC
TRBJ1-1	TRBV18	.	TRBD1	CASSSQQGQNTEAFF	TGTGCCAGCTCATCCCAACAGGGGCAGAACACTGAAGCTTTCTTT
TRBJ1-2	TRBV6-1	few	TRBD1	CASSVQGAGGYTF	TGTGCCAGCAGTGTACAGGGGGCAGGCGGCTACACCTTC
TRBJ2-2	TRBV14	.	TRBD2	CASRRLAGANTGELFF	TGTGCCAGCAGACGACTAGCGGGAGCAAACACCGGGGAGCTGTTTTTT
TRBJ2-7	TRBV6-6	.	TRBD1	CASSSADRVYEQYF	TGTGCCAGCAGTTCCGCCGACAGGGTTTACGAGCAGTACTTC
TRBJ2-7	TRBV9	.	.	CASSGQHYEQYF	TGTGCCAGCAGCGGACAGCACTACGAGCAGTACTTC
TRBJ1-1	TRBV7-9	.	.	CASSFGPLENTEAFF	TGTGCCAGCAGCTTTGGGCCGTTGGAGAACACTGAAGCTTTCTTT
TRBJ2-2	TRBV5-1	.	.	CASSLEDGGGSNTGELFF	TGCGCCAGCAGCTTGGAGGACGGTGGAGGCTCGAACACCGGGGAGCTGTTTTTT
TRBJ1-1	TRBV6-1	.	.	CASSTTITENTEAFF	TGTGCCAGCAGCACTACCATAACAGAAAACACTGAAGCTTTCTTT
TRBJ1-5	TRBV9	.	.	CASSVIRGF	TGTGCCAGCAGCGTAATCCGAGGTTTT
TRBJ2-3	TRBV19	.	.	CASSIIGTASTDTQYF	TGTGCCAGTAGTATTATTGGGACTGCTAGCACAGATACGCAGTATTTT
TRBJ2-6	TRBV7-8	.	.	CASTLPQGANVLTF	TGTGCCAGCACCCTGCCGCAGGGGGCCAACGTCCTGACTTTC
TRBJ2-5	TRBV11-1	once	.	CASSLRETQYF	TGTGCCAGCAGCTTAAGGGAGACCCAGTACTTC
TRBJ2-1	TRBV7-8	once	.	CASSFDLYNEQFF	TGTGCCAGCAGCTTTGACTTATACAATGAGCAGTTCTTC
TRBJ2-2	TRBV7-6	few	.	CASSLLDSANTGELFF	TGTGCCAGCAGCTTATTGGACTCCGCGAACACCGGGGAGCTGTTTTTT
TRBJ2-7	TRBV19	.	TRBD2	CASSWAGGSYEQYF	TGTGCCAGTAGTTGGGCGGGGGGGTCCTACGAGCAGTACTTC